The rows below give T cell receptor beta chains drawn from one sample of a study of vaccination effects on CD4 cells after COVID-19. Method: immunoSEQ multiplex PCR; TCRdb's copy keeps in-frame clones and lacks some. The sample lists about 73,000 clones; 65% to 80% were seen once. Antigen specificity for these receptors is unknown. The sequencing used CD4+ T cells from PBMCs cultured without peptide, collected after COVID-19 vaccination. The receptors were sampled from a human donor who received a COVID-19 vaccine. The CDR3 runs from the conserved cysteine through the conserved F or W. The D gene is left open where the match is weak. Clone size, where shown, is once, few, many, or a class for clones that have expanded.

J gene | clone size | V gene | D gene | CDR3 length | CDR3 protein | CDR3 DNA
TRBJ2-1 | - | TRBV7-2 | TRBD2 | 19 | CASSLASSGGLSSYNEQFF | TGTGCCAGCAGCTTAGCGTCTAGCGGGGGGCTCAGCTCCTACAATGAGCAGTTCTTC
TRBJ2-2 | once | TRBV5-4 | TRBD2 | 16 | CASSWLRGGNTGELFF | TGTGCCAGCAGCTGGCTTCGGGGGGGGAACACCGGGGAGCTGTTTTTT
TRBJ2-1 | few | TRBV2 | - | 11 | CASSPQNEQFF | TGTGCCAGCAGCCCACAAAATGAGCAGTTCTTC
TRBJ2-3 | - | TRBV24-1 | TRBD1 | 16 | CATSDVDGQATDTQYF | TGTGCCACCAGTGATGTTGATGGACAGGCCACAGATACGCAGTATTTT
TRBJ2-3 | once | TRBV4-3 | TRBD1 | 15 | CASSQGQGSTDTQYF | TGCGCCAGCAGCCAAGGACAGGGGAGTACAGATACGCAGTATTTT
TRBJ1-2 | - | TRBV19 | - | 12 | CASNRINYGYTF | TGTGCCAGTAACAGAATTAACTATGGCTACACCTTC
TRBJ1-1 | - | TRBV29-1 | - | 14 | CSVSHPGGDTEAFF | TGCAGCGTTTCCCACCCGGGGGGGGACACTGAAGCTTTCTTT
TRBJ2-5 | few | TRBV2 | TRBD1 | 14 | CASSGQGFQETQYF | TGTGCCAGCAGTGGACAGGGGTTTCAAGAGACCCAGTACTTC
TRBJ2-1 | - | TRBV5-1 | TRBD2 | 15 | CASSSTSGSHNEQFF | TGCGCCAGCAGCTCGACTAGCGGGAGCCACAATGAGCAGTTCTTC
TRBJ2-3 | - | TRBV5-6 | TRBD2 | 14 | CAISSGGHTDTQYF | TGTGCCATCTCTAGCGGGGGACACACAGATACGCAGTATTTT
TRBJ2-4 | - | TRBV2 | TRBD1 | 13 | CASSEALPGQGQF | TGTGCCAGCAGTGAAGCGCTTCCGGGACAGGGGCAGTTC